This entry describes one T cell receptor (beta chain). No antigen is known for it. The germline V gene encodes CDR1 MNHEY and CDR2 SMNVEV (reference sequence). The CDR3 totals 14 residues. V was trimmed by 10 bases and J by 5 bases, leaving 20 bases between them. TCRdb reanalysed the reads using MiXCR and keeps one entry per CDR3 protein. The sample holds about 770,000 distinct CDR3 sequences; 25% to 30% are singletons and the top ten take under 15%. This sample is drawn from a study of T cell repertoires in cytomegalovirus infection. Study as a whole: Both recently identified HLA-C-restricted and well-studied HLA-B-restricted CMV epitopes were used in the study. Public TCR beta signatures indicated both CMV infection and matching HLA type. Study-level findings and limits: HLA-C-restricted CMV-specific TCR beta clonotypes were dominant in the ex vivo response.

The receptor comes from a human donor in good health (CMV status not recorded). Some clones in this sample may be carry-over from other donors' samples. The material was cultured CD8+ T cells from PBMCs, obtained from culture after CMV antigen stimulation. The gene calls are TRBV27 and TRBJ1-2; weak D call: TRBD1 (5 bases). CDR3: CATSGGSLAYGYTF. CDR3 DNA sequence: TGTGCCACCTCGGGGGGAAGTTTGGCGTATGGCTACACCTTC.